Presented here are 17 T cell receptor beta chains from one specimen sequenced in a study of regulatory T cells in long-lasting Graves disease. Building the TCR beta libraries relied on iRepertoire HTBI primers, and CDR3 regions underwent Arm-PCR. In TCRdb, the multiplex PCR reads were re-called with MiXCR into one record per CDR3 protein. The sample consists of around 250,000 distinct CDR3 sequences, around a sixth of them appearing once. The time point here: newly diagnosed GD, antithyroid drugs for less than 3 months. PBMC-extracted RNA yielded the TCR library. The sample was also reused in another study, on T cells in Graves' hyperthyroidism and ophthalmopathy.

The sequencing used peripheral blood mononuclear cells (PBMCs), collected at new diagnosis, from a patient treated with antithyroid drugs. The receptors come from a woman under 40 with Graves disease.

At least ten counts were recorded for this clonotype. The chain joins TRBV13 to TRBJ2-4; 11 bases are shared with TRBD1. Per germline, CDR1 PRHDT and CDR2 FYEKMQ (reference sequence). The length of the CDR3 is 17 residues. After removal of 6 bases from V and 3 bases from J, the junction contained 10 bases not matched to a gene. This CDR3 reads CASSQRTGGLVKNIQYF. The CDR3 DNA reads TGTGCCAGCAGTCAGAGGACAGGGGGCTTGGTCAAAAACATTCAGTACTTC.

Ten or more counts support this clonotype. The chain joins TRBV2 to TRBJ1-6; unclear D gene. Germline V lookup: CDR1 SNHLY, CDR2 FYNNEI. The CDR3 totals 12 residues. V gave up 6 bases and J gave up 7 bases, with 7 bases separating them. The CDR3 nucleotides are TGTGCCAGCAGGGCGCAGAATTCACCCCTCCACTTT. It translates to CASRAQNSPLHF.

The sample holds many counts of this clonotype. This chain connects TRBV7-2 to TRBJ1-2; TRBD1 might be the D (5 bases). Deletions cut 1 base from V and 4 bases from J, with 10 bases between. The CDR3 is 14 residues long. Germline assignment: CDR1 SGHTA and CDR2 FQGNSA. CDR3 DNA sequence: TGTGCCAGCAGCTTAGGGGGGATAGGCTATGGCTACACCTTC. This gives the protein CASSLGGIGYGYTF.

The chain joins TRBV5-1 to TRBJ1-1; D remains ambiguous. CDR1 and CDR2 from the germline V gene are SGHRS and YFSETQ. The CDR3 is 14 residues long. Trimming cost V 0 bases and J 5 bases, with 11 bases left between them. The CDR3 protein is CASSLEPMGTEAFF. The CDR3 DNA reads TGCGCCAGCAGCTTGGAACCAATGGGGACTGAAGCTTTCTTT.

The chain is built from TRBV6-5 and TRBJ2-3, with 9 nucleotides matching TRBD1. Looked up from germline, CDR1 is MNHEY and CDR2 is SVGAGI. The CDR3 contains 16 residues. J was trimmed by 4 bases and V by 4 bases; bases with no gene match: 9. The CDR3 reads CASSCRPGTGSDTQYF. The CDR3 coding sequence is TGTGCCAGCAGTTGCCGTCCCGGGACAGGGTCAGATACGCAGTATTTT.

This clonotype has at least ten counts. The genes are TRBV20-1 and TRBJ1-1, with unresolved D. V shed 2 bases and J shed 0 bases, with 7 bases lying between them. The CDR3 is 13 residues long. CDR1 DFQATT and CDR2 SNEGSKA come from the germline V gene (reference sequence). CDR3: CSARFGVNTEAFF. The DNA for the CDR3 is TGCAGTGCTAGATTCGGGGTGAACACTGAAGCTTTCTTT.

The chain carries TRBV11-2 and TRBJ2-5, with D perhaps matching TRBD2 (5 bases). This CDR3 has 14 residues. The V end was cut by 5 bases, the J end by 4 bases, with 14 bases between. The germline V gene has CDR1 SGHAT and CDR2 FQNNGV. This CDR3 is CASSQDRRAETQYF. CDR3 in DNA: TGTGCCAGCAGCCAAGACCGGCGGGCAGAGACCCAGTACTTC.

This clonotype was observed at least ten times. This chain uses TRBV2 with TRBJ1-5; D not resolved. Trimming shortened V by 1 base and J by 1 base, and 11 bases separated the two germline ends. The V gene's germline CDR1 is SNHLY and CDR2 FYNNEI. The CDR3 consists of 16 residues. The CDR3 DNA is TGTGCCAGCAGTGAAGGGGTGGGTTTGAGCAATCAGCCCCAGCATTTT. Its translation: CASSEGVGLSNQPQHF.

This clonotype was observed many times. V and J are TRBV7-2 and TRBJ2-7; no definite D call. Germline V lookup: CDR1 SGHTA, CDR2 FQGNSA. V was shortened by 7 bases and J by 2 bases, with 15 bases between the two germline ends. This CDR3 region has 14 residues. CDR3 sequence: CASTNPDLPYEQYF. CDR3 nucleotide sequence: TGTGCCAGCACCAACCCCGACCTCCCCTACGAGCAGTACTTC.

Only a few counts were recorded for this clonotype. V is TRBV20-1 and J is TRBJ2-3, with D possibly being TRBD1 or TRBD2 (6 bases each). CDR1 and CDR2 (germline): DFQATT, SNEGSKA (reference sequence). V was trimmed by 0 bases and J by 8 bases, leaving 15 bases between them. The CDR3 is made up of 14 amino acids. CDR3 sequence (DNA): TGCAGTGCTAGAGATTTCATAGGGGGGCCTACGCAGTATTTT. Amino acids: CSARDFIGGPTQYF.

The chain carries TRBV29-1 and TRBJ2-7; 12 nucleotides align to TRBD1. Trimming cost V 1 base and J 3 bases; bases outside gene matches: 4. CDR1 and CDR2 (germline): SQVTM, ANQGSEA. The CDR3 length is 15 residues. The CDR3 nucleotides are TGCAGCGTTGAAGCTGGGACAGGGGGCAGCTACGAGCAGTACTTC. It yields the protein CSVEAGTGGSYEQYF.

The rearrangement uses TRBV10-2 and TRBJ2-1, with TRBD1 matching over 7 bases. The CDR3 covers 15 residues. J lost 3 bases, V lost 6 bases, and 8 bases had no gene match. Germline V gene data show CDR1 as WSHSY and CDR2 as SAAADI. In DNA form, the CDR3 reads TGCGCCAGCAGGCCAACAGGGGACGGCTACAATGAGCAGTTCTTC. This codes for CASRPTGDGYNEQFF.

As concerns this clonotype: Only one base separates this from a far larger clonotype, so it likely reflects a read error. The chain joins TRBV7-6 to TRBJ2-4; TRBD1 aligns across 7 bases. This CDR3 is built from 16 residues. J gave up 13 bases and V 4 bases, and 19 bases lay outside the gene matches. Germline V gives CDR1 SGHVS, CDR2 FNYEAQ. CDR3 DNA: TGTGCCAGCAGCTCAGAAGGGACAGCCTGGGGAGATGAGCAGTACTTC. The encoded protein is CASSSEGTAWGDEQYF.

The table lists this clonotype with many counts. CDR3 in amino acids: CASSLGTSGLVYEQYF. CDR3 DNA sequence: TGTGCCAGCAGCTTAGGGACTAGCGGGCTTGTCTACGAGCAGTACTTC. The chain has TRBV7-2 and TRBJ2-7; TRBD2 matches 11 bases. CDR3 length equals 16 residues. Trimming took 1 base from V and 3 from J; bases not matched to a gene: 5. The germline CDR1 and CDR2 sequences are SGHTA and FQGNSA.

This clonotype was counted at least ten times. V and J are TRBV29-1 and TRBJ1-2, with D uncertain. V lost 4 bases, J lost 8 bases, and 8 bases lay in between. Germline values: CDR1 SQVTM, CDR2 ANQGSEA. This CDR3 has 10 amino acids. CDR3 in DNA: TGCAGCGTTGTATCAGGAGGCTACACCTTC. Amino acid sequence: CSVVSGGYTF.

This clonotype has at least ten counts. V usage is TRBV13 and J usage is TRBJ1-1; tentatively, D is TRBD1 (5 bases). Trimming stripped 3 bases from V and 4 bases from J, with 12 bases between. The CDR3 is made up of 14 amino acids. CDR1 and CDR2 (germline): PRHDT, FYEKMQ (reference sequence). CDR3 region: CASSLAGRTTEAFF. The DNA for the CDR3 is TGTGCCAGCAGCTTGGCAGGGCGGACCACTGAAGCTTTCTTT.

This clonotype was detected only a few times. The chain recombines TRBV7-9 with TRBJ1-2; 9 positions match TRBD1. CDR1 is SEHNR, CDR2 FQNEAQ, per germline (reference sequence). The CDR3 is 13 amino acids. V lost 2 bases and J lost 6; bases outside the gene matches: 1. CDR3 bases: TGTGCCAGCAGCTTAACAGGGGGCCATGGCTACACCTTC. It yields the protein CASSLTGGHGYTF.